These 19 T cell receptor beta chains were all obtained from the same sample, sequenced in a study of identical twins. From the 5' RACE reads, TCRdb called clonotypes with MiXCR, one entry per CDR3 protein. Of more than 650,000 distinct CDR3 sequences in the sample, roughly 6% are singletons; the top ten hold 1.5% to 2%. Sequencing was performed on naive T cells sorted from blood. Source of these receptors: a man aged 18 to 30 in good health.

The chain couples TRBV15 to TRBJ2-3, with a tentative D call TRBD2 (5 bases). Germline lookup yields CDR1 LNHNV and CDR2 YYDKDF (reference sequence). CDR3 length: 14 amino acids. V was trimmed by 3 bases and J by 2 bases, leaving 9 bases between them. In nucleotides, the CDR3 is TGTGCCACCAGCAGGGGAGCTCCCACAGATACGCAGTATTTT. The encoded protein is CATSRGAPTDTQYF.

There are many counts of this clonotype. The chain links TRBV6-1 to TRBJ1-1; no clear D. Germline V lookup: CDR1 MNHNS, CDR2 SASEGT. The V end lost 8 bases, the J end lost 0 bases, and 13 bases lay between the germline ends. This CDR3 has 14 amino acids. The chain's CDR3 is CASGREIMNTEAFF. CDR3 DNA sequence: TGTGCCAGCGGCCGTGAGATCATGAACACTGAAGCTTTCTTT.

The chain has TRBV20-1 and TRBJ2-3, with D unclear. Germline CDR1 reads DFQATT; CDR2 reads SNEGSKA (reference sequence). The CDR3 is 11 amino acids. With 3 bases removed from V and 6 bases from J, the gap between germline ends came to 7 bases. CDR3 sequence reads: CSARKADTQYF. Written as DNA, the CDR3 is TGCAGTGCTAGGAAAGCGGATACGCAGTATTTT.

This clonotype was seen once. The J gene is TRBJ2-6, the V gene TRBV7-3, with TRBD2 matching 12 bases. Germline values: CDR1 SGHTA, CDR2 FQGTGA. The V and J ends lost 1 base and 0 bases, in that order; junction bases with no gene match: 7. This CDR3 is 20 amino acids long. The DNA for the CDR3 is TGTGCCAGCAGCTTAAGTGAAGGACTAGCGGGATTCTCTGGGGCCAACGTCCTGACTTTC. Its protein is CASSLSEGLAGFSGANVLTF.

This clonotype has more than one count but fewer than ten. The rearrangement joins TRBV12-3 or TRBV12-4 to TRBJ1-1; D is perhaps TRBD1 (5 bases). The CDR3 spans 13 residues. The V end was cut by 6 bases, the J end by 5 bases, with 13 bases between. CDR3 DNA: TGTGCCAGCAGAGAACCGGGGGGGACTGAAGCTTTCTTT. Translation: CASREPGGTEAFF.

This clonotype was seen a handful of times. This rearrangement joins TRBV3-1 to TRBJ2-5, with 10 bases fitting TRBD2. Germline V gives CDR1 LGHDT, CDR2 YNNKEL (reference sequence). Trimming cost V 1 base and J 5 bases; bases outside gene matches: 13. The CDR3 spans 18 residues. CDR3 sequence (DNA): TGTGCCAGCAGCCAAGGACAGTTCGGGAGCGGGAGGGCGGAGACCCAGTACTTC. It yields the protein CASSQGQFGSGRAETQYF.

This clonotype has a count of ten or more. The rearrangement links TRBV2 to TRBJ1-6; D unclear. The CDR3 spans 11 residues. Looked up from germline, CDR1 is SNHLY and CDR2 is FYNNEI. The ends were cut back, 6 bases at V and 7 bases at J, with 4 bases in the middle. CDR3: CASSENSPLHF. The CDR3 DNA follows: TGTGCCAGCAGCGAGAATTCACCCCTCCACTTT.

In its sample, this clonotype was seen many times. V is TRBV11-2 and J is TRBJ2-2, with 7 bases identical to TRBD1. This CDR3 is built from 17 residues. Germline V gene sequence: CDR1 SGHAT, CDR2 FQNNGV. V trimming: 7 bases; J trimming: 0 bases; junction bases outside the gene matches: 11. The chain's CDR3 is CASTPYVGQANTGELFF. CDR3 coding DNA: TGTGCCAGCACCCCCTACGTAGGACAGGCGAACACCGGGGAGCTGTTTTTT.

This clonotype has more than one count but fewer than ten. V gene TRBV7-9 combines with J gene TRBJ2-5, with D perhaps TRBD1 (5 bases). The germline V and J ends were trimmed by 4 bases and 5 bases, with 11 bases remaining between them. This CDR3 comprises 13 residues. Germline V gives CDR1 SEHNR, CDR2 FQNEAQ (reference sequence). The DNA for the CDR3 is TGTGCCAGCAGCTCCCAGGGTTTCGAGACCCAGTACTTC. Translation: CASSSQGFETQYF.

This clonotype was detected once. V and J are TRBV5-1 and TRBJ1-1; maybe TRBD1 (5 bases). Germline loops: CDR1 SGHRS, CDR2 YFSETQ. The V end was cut by 4 bases, the J end by 5 bases, with 15 bases between. This CDR3 is built from 14 residues. CDR3 sequence reads: CASSAGGGGTEAFF. CDR3 nucleotides: TGCGCCAGCAGCGCCGGGGGGGGAGGGACTGAAGCTTTCTTT.

This clonotype has more than one count but fewer than ten. The chain is built from TRBV27 and TRBJ2-2; the D gene is possibly TRBD1 (6 bases). From germline, CDR1 is MNHEY and CDR2 SMNVEV (reference sequence). V lost 6 bases to trimming and J lost 0 bases, with 11 bases between them. The CDR3 extends over 15 amino acids. The CDR3 here is CASRTGTTNTGELFF. The CDR3 bases are TGTGCCAGCAGAACCGGGACAACGAACACCGGGGAGCTGTTTTTT.

The chain employs TRBV30 and TRBJ2-1; D is uncertain. From germline, CDR1 is GTSNPN and CDR2 SVGIG (reference sequence). This CDR3 region has 13 residues. Trimming removed 1 base from V and 9 bases from J, with 13 bases in between. The CDR3 protein is CAWSGSGNGEQFF. Here the CDR3 DNA reads TGTGCCTGGAGTGGTTCTGGGAACGGTGAGCAGTTCTTC.

This clonotype was seen many times. The V gene is TRBV29-1, the J gene TRBJ2-5; 7 bases are shared with TRBD1. J gave up 2 bases and V 6 bases, and 3 bases lay outside the gene matches. The length of the CDR3 is 12 residues. Germline-derived CDR1 and CDR2 are SQVTM and ANQGSEA. CDR3 sequence: CSVGTAQETQYF. CDR3 in DNA: TGCAGCGTCGGGACAGCTCAAGAGACCCAGTACTTC.

This clonotype was detected a few times. The rearrangement joins TRBV6-2 or TRBV6-3 to TRBJ1-1; D perhaps matches TRBD1 (5 bases). This CDR3 has 21 amino acids. With 4 bases removed from V and 5 bases from J, the gap between germline ends came to 35 bases. Looked up from germline, CDR1 is MNHEY and CDR2 is SVGEGT. The CDR3 coding sequence is TGTGCCAGCAGTTCAAAAGGGCTCTTGGGGTCAGGGAGGCAGGGTCGGACTGAAGCTTTCTTT. Amino acid sequence: CASSSKGLLGSGRQGRTEAFF.

This clonotype was observed a few times. The J gene is TRBJ2-2, the V gene TRBV6-1; the D call may be TRBD1 or TRBD2 (6 bases each). V lost 10 bases and J 6 bases, leaving 18 bases between the germline ends. Germline CDR1 MNHNS, CDR2 SASEGT. CDR3 size: 14 residues. The CDR3 sequence: CATFIQGGSGELFF. In DNA form, the CDR3 reads TGTGCCACCTTTATACAGGGAGGATCCGGGGAGCTGTTTTTT.

This clonotype was seen many times. The chain recombines TRBV6-2 or TRBV6-3 with TRBJ2-1; D is undetermined. V lost 2 bases and J lost 0, with 26 bases in between. This CDR3 has 21 residues. In germline, CDR1 is MNHEY, CDR2 SVGEGT. This CDR3 reads CASSYDNSGPPPLLSYNEQFF. CDR3 DNA: TGTGCCAGCAGTTACGATAATAGTGGACCTCCACCCTTGCTCTCCTACAATGAGCAGTTCTTC.

In its sample, this clonotype was seen many times. The rearrangement uses TRBV12-3 or TRBV12-4 and TRBJ2-2; the match to TRBD2 covers 9 bases. The V and J ends lost 2 bases and 4 bases, in that order; junction bases with no gene match: 5. This CDR3 region has 16 residues. CDR3 coding DNA: TGTGCCAGCAGTTTAACGGGACTAGCAGGCACCGGGGAGCTGTTTTTT. This gives the protein CASSLTGLAGTGELFF.

With regard to this clonotype: Its ends do not fully match the called genes, so a read error is possible. V usage is TRBV4-1 and J usage is TRBJ2-2; D remains unclear. From germline, CDR1 is MGHRA and CDR2 YSYEKL. CDR3 length: 15 amino acids. Here the CDR3 DNA reads TGCGCCGGCAGCCAAATCGGAATAAACACCGGGGAGCTGTTTTTT. Its translation: CAGSQIGINTGELFF.

This clonotype was seen ten or more times. The chain is built from TRBV28 and TRBJ2-5; maybe TRBD2 (6 bases). The V end was cut by 6 bases, the J end by 7 bases, with 24 bases between. Germline loops: CDR1 MDHEN, CDR2 SYDVKM. The CDR3 spans 16 residues. CDR3 sequence reads: CASSNSGTGLTRTQYF. In DNA, the CDR3 is TGTGCCAGCAGCAATAGTGGGACTGGGCTAACGAGGACCCAGTACTTC.